These 26 T cell receptor beta chains were all obtained from the same sample, sequenced in a study of CD8 T cells in Susac syndrome. cDNA came from roughly 0.53 to 1 ug RNA primed by random hexamers. Via MiXCR, TCRdb re-called the immunoSEQ multiplex PCR reads, giving one row per CDR3 protein. Here the sample spans under 200,000 distinct CDR3 sequences, 92% being singletons. Material: CD4+ T cells from PBMCs. The receptor source for this set is a human donor in good health.

This chain uses TRBV18 with TRBJ2-4; the D is unclear. The ends were cut back, 3 bases at V and 0 bases at J, with 6 bases in the middle. The CDR3 consists of 14 residues. CDR1 KGHSH and CDR2 LQKENI come from the germline V gene. The chain's CDR3 is CASSPGVAKNIQYF. CDR3 DNA: TGTGCCAGCTCACCGGGCGTAGCCAAAAACATTCAGTACTTC.

V gene TRBV20-1 combines with J gene TRBJ2-6, with D tentatively TRBD2 (6 bases). The V and J ends lost 0 bases and 13 bases respectively, with 10 bases between them. Germline assignment: CDR1 DFQATT and CDR2 SNEGSKA (reference sequence). The CDR3 totals 12 residues. In DNA form, the CDR3 reads TGCAGTGCTAGAGATAGCGGCGAGGTCCTGACTTTC. Translating gives CSARDSGEVLTF.

The chain links TRBV27 to TRBJ2-7; D is possibly TRBD1 (6 bases). The CDR3 loop spans 15 amino acids. V was cut by 3 bases and J by 2 bases, with 14 bases left in between. In germline, CDR1 is MNHEY, CDR2 SMNVEV (reference sequence). CDR3 nucleotide sequence: TGTGCCAGCAGTTTGTACCGGGACATAGCCTACGAGCAGTACTTC. Protein: CASSLYRDIAYEQYF.

The chain couples TRBV18 to TRBJ1-1; perhaps TRBD1 as D (6 bases). CDR1 is KGHSH and CDR2 is LQKENI in the germline V gene. The CDR3 totals 14 residues. The V and J ends lost 4 bases and 5 bases respectively, with 14 bases between them. CDR3 in DNA: TGTGCCAGCTCACGGGACACGATTAGGACTGAAGCTTTCTTT. Protein sequence: CASSRDTIRTEAFF.

The V and J genes are TRBV20-1 and TRBJ1-6; 9 bases are shared with TRBD1. Germline V gene data show CDR1 as DFQATT and CDR2 as SNEGSKA (reference sequence). The CDR3 consists of 15 residues. After removal of 6 bases from V and 7 bases from J, the junction contained 10 bases not matched to a gene. Written as DNA, the CDR3 is TGCAGTGCCCAGGACAGGGGCGTCGGAAATTCACCCCTCCACTTT. Protein sequence: CSAQDRGVGNSPLHF.

The V call is TRBV7-2, the J call TRBJ1-3; no definite D call. Germline lookup yields CDR1 SGHTA and CDR2 FQGNSA. This CDR3 comprises 15 residues. Trimming removed 5 bases from V and 0 bases from J, with 11 bases in between. The CDR3 sequence: CASSPLALSGNTIYF. The CDR3, as DNA: TGTGCCAGCAGCCCCCTGGCCCTCTCTGGAAACACCATATATTTT. Full variable domain (missing parts from reference TRBV7-2 and TRBJ1-3): GAGVSQSPSNKVTEKGKDVELRCDPISGHTALYWYRQSLGQGLEFLIYFQGNSAPDKSGLPSDRFSAERTGGSVSTLTIQRTQQEDSAVYLCASSPLALSGNTIYFGEGSWLTVV.

The chain combines TRBV4-3 with TRBJ2-1; D is ambiguous. The V end lost 0 bases, the J end lost 6 bases, and 9 bases lay between the germline ends. CDR1 and CDR2 (germline): LGHNA, YSLEER. The CDR3 totals 14 residues. CDR3 nucleotides: TGCGCCAGCAGCCAAGAGGGCGCCTTCAATGAGCAGTTCTTC. This encodes CASSQEGAFNEQFF.

The CDR3 nucleotides are TGTGCCAGCAGCCGACAGGGGGATCAGCCCCAGCATTTT. Its translation: CASSRQGDQPQHF. The rearrangement links TRBV3-1 to TRBJ1-5, with 9 bases matching TRBD1. Germline lookup yields CDR1 LGHDT and CDR2 YNNKEL (reference sequence). After removal of 4 bases from V and 5 bases from J, the junction contained 0 bases not matched to a gene. This CDR3 contains 13 residues.

Only one count was recorded for this clonotype. V is TRBV19 and J is TRBJ2-1; D is perhaps TRBD1 (5 bases). CDR3 size: 12 residues. Trimming pared 6 bases from V and 7 bases from J, leaving 10 bases between. Germline loops: CDR1 LNHDA, CDR2 SQIVND (reference sequence). CDR3 amino acids: CASRGVWNEQFF. In DNA, the CDR3 is TGTGCCAGTAGAGGGGTCTGGAATGAGCAGTTCTTC.

This clonotype was counted a single time. The chain is built from TRBV5-6 and TRBJ1-2; TRBD1 matches at 9 bases. The CDR3 runs to 15 residues. Germline CDR1 and CDR2: SGHDT and YYEEEE. V trimming: 4 bases; J trimming: 5 bases; junction bases outside the gene matches: 9. In DNA, the CDR3 is TGTGCCAGCAGCCCTACTTGGACAGGGGTTTATGGCTACACCTTC. Its translation is CASSPTWTGVYGYTF.

This clonotype was counted only a few times. The gene calls are TRBV16 and TRBJ2-7; TRBD2 agrees at 10 bases. This CDR3 contains 14 residues. Germline assignment: CDR1 KGHSY and CDR2 FQNENV. The J segment lost 5 bases and the V segment lost 4 bases, leaving 5 bases of the junction unmatched. As DNA, the CDR3 is TGTGCCAGCAGCCTCAGACTAGCGGGCGACGAGCAGTACTTC. Translated, it gives CASSLRLAGDEQYF. The variable domain in full, completed from reference TRBV16 and TRBJ2-7, reads GEEVAQTPKHLVRGEGQKAKLYCAPIKGHSYVFWYQQVLKNEFKFLISFQNENVFDETGMPKERFSAKCLPNSPCSLEIQATKLEDSAVYFCASSLRLAGDEQYFGPGTRLTVT.

CDR3 DNA sequence: TGTGCCAGCAGCCGGTCAGGGTCTGGAAACACCATATATTTT. This codes for CASSRSGSGNTIYF. The chain couples TRBV4-2 to TRBJ1-3; D possibly corresponds to TRBD1 (5 bases). This CDR3 has 14 residues. The V end was cut by 4 bases, the J end by 1 base, with 8 bases between. Germline CDR1 LGHNA, CDR2 YNFKEQ.

The V gene is TRBV2, the J gene TRBJ1-5, with D possibly TRBD1 on 5 matching bases. The CDR3 totals 15 residues. The germline gives CDR1 SNHLY, CDR2 FYNNEI. Trimming took off 4 bases at V and 2 bases at J, with 12 bases between the two ends. The CDR3 DNA reads as TGTGCCAGCAGTGCCCAGGGAGGAGGCAATCAGCCCCAGCATTTT. Translated: CASSAQGGGNQPQHF.

This rearrangement joins TRBV7-9 to TRBJ2-5; D could derive from TRBD1 or TRBD2 (6 bases each). The V and J ends lost 1 base and 4 bases respectively, with 13 bases between them. Germline V CDR1 and CDR2: SEHNR, FQNEAQ (reference sequence). This CDR3 region has 15 residues. CDR3 DNA: TGTGCCAGCAGCTTAGTGGGGGGCAAGGGAGAGACCCAGTACTTC. It is translated as CASSLVGGKGETQYF.

This chain uses TRBV28 with TRBJ2-2, with a possible D match to TRBD2 (7 bases). The CDR3 is made up of 16 amino acids. Germline V gene sequence: CDR1 MDHEN, CDR2 SYDVKM. V lost 5 bases and J lost 5, with 18 bases in between. The CDR3 coding sequence is TGTGCCAGCAGTGCATCCGGCAGGGGAGGGACCGGGGAGCTGTTTTTT. As protein: CASSASGRGGTGELFF.

V is TRBV6-1 and J is TRBJ1-2; 9 bases fit TRBD1. V lost 4 bases and J lost 4; bases outside the gene matches: 1. CDR3 length equals 13 residues. The germline V gene has CDR1 MNHNS and CDR2 SASEGT. CDR3 in amino acids: CASSGTGAYGYTF. DNA of the CDR3: TGTGCCAGCAGTGGGACAGGGGCCTATGGCTACACCTTC.

The rearrangement joins TRBV5-4 to TRBJ1-2, with 7 bases identical to TRBD1. The V and J ends lost 3 bases and 3 bases, in that order; junction bases with no gene match: 5. CDR3 length equals 14 residues. Germline CDR1 and CDR2: SGHNT and YYREEE (reference sequence). The chain's CDR3 is CASSSIGTDYGYTF. The DNA for the CDR3 is TGTGCCAGCAGCTCAATTGGGACAGACTATGGCTACACCTTC.

The chain uses TRBV30 and TRBJ2-1; 13 positions match TRBD2. Germline CDR1 and CDR2: GTSNPN and SVGIG (reference sequence). CDR3 length: 13 residues. V trimming: 8 bases; J trimming: 6 bases; junction bases outside the gene matches: 4. DNA for the CDR3: TGTGCCACTAGCGGGGGGGCGGTCAATGAGCAGTTCTTC. It yields the protein CATSGGAVNEQFF.

The chain joins TRBV20-1 to TRBJ1-2; weak D call: TRBD1 (5 bases). The CDR3 extends over 12 amino acids. The V end lost 5 bases, the J end lost 8 bases, and 15 bases lay between the germline ends. Germline V gene lookup returns CDR1 DFQATT and CDR2 SNEGSKA (reference sequence). CDR3 loop: CSAAGGTSGYTF. The CDR3 DNA reads as TGCAGTGCTGCCGGGGGAACGAGCGGCTACACCTTC.

The J gene is TRBJ1-6, the V gene TRBV5-1; 7 nucleotides line up with TRBD1. Germline CDR1 is SGHRS and CDR2 is YFSETQ. The J segment lost 7 bases and the V segment lost 3 bases, leaving 4 bases of the junction unmatched. This CDR3 region has 14 residues. The CDR3 here is CASSSTGSNSPLHF. The CDR3 DNA is TGCGCCAGCAGCTCGACAGGGTCAAATTCACCCCTCCACTTT.

The V and J genes are TRBV7-2 and TRBJ2-1, with TRBD2 matching over 8 bases. The CDR3 extends over 16 amino acids. Trimming removed 0 bases from V and 4 bases from J; junction bases left unmatched: 5. The germline V gene has CDR1 SGHTA and CDR2 FQGNSA. This CDR3 is CASSLAGSGSYNEQFF. The CDR3 nucleotides are TGTGCCAGCAGCTTAGCGGGGAGCGGGAGTTACAATGAGCAGTTCTTC.

The rearrangement links TRBV19 to TRBJ2-3, with D uncertain. The CDR3 runs 11 residues. Germline loops: CDR1 LNHDA, CDR2 SQIVND (reference sequence). Trimming took off 2 bases at V and 6 bases at J, with 3 bases between the two ends. The CDR3 protein is CASSIMDTQYF. CDR3 sequence (DNA): TGTGCCAGTAGTATAATGGATACGCAGTATTTT.

The chain combines TRBV18 with TRBJ2-2; D remains ambiguous. Germline CDR1 is KGHSH and CDR2 is LQKENI. V shed 3 bases and J shed 3 bases, with 8 bases lying between them. The CDR3 is made up of 14 amino acids. CDR3 sequence reads: CASSPTVDTGELFF. Written as DNA, the CDR3 is TGTGCCAGCTCACCGACGGTGGACACCGGGGAGCTGTTTTTT.

The gene calls are TRBV9 and TRBJ2-1; D is perhaps TRBD1 or TRBD2 (5 bases each). The ends were cut back, 6 bases at V and 1 base at J, with 14 bases in the middle. Germline lookup yields CDR1 SGDLS and CDR2 YYNGEE. The CDR3 covers 15 residues. This CDR3 is CASTSAGGSYNEQFF. In DNA form, the CDR3 reads TGTGCCAGCACGTCGGCTGGGGGTTCCTACAATGAGCAGTTCTTC.

V usage is TRBV29-1 and J usage is TRBJ2-3; 13 bases agree with TRBD2. CDR1 and CDR2 from the germline V gene are SQVTM and ANQGSEA. CDR3 size: 14 residues. V trimming: 6 bases; J trimming: 5 bases; junction bases outside the gene matches: 5. CDR3 amino acids: CSVELAGGRDTQYF. CDR3 bases: TGCAGCGTGGAACTAGCGGGAGGGCGAGATACGCAGTATTTT.

V usage is TRBV3-1 and J usage is TRBJ1-4; possibly TRBD1 for D (5 bases). The length of the CDR3 is 15 residues. Germline V lookup: CDR1 LGHDT, CDR2 YNNKEL (reference sequence). V was clipped by 3 bases and J by 11 bases, with 19 bases between them. CDR3 residues: CASSHNSRDPRKLFF. The CDR3 DNA reads TGTGCCAGCAGCCACAATTCTCGGGACCCCAGGAAACTGTTTTTT.